The 16 T cell receptor beta chains presented below share a single source sample, sequenced in a study of blood T cell repertoires in COVID-19. Using immunoSEQ multiplex PCR, the repertoire was profiled, and TCRdb retains in-frame clones only, with some absent. Among about 230,000 clones listed, around 84% were seen once. What was sequenced was peripheral blood. These TCRs come from a man aged 45 to 65 with COVID-19, enrolled during active disease.

The genes are TRBV5-1 and TRBJ1-1; weak D call: TRBD1 (6 bases). This CDR3 has 18 residues. V was trimmed by 0 bases and J by 4 bases, leaving 22 bases between them. Germline CDR1 is SGHRS and CDR2 is YFSETQ. CDR3 protein: CASSLAEAGDVWGTEAFF. In DNA, the CDR3 is TGCGCCAGCAGCTTGGCCGAGGCAGGGGATGTGTGGGGCACTGAAGCTTTCTTT.

CDR3 loop: CASSQEFELNQPQHF. CDR3 bases: TGCGCCAGCAGCCAAGAATTTGAGCTCAATCAGCCCCAGCATTTT. The genes are TRBV4-3 and TRBJ1-5; no clear D. This CDR3 region has 15 residues. Per germline, CDR1 LGHNA and CDR2 YSLEER. Trimming shortened V by 0 bases and J by 3 bases, and 9 bases separated the two germline ends.

The genes are TRBV18 and TRBJ1-1; tentatively, D is TRBD1 (5 bases). Germline values: CDR1 KGHSH, CDR2 LQKENI. CDR3 length: 14 residues. V dropped 0 bases and J dropped 6 bases, with 11 bases sitting between them. Written as DNA, the CDR3 is TGTGCCAGCTCACCACCAGCCGTGACAGCTGAAGCTTTCTTT. Its translation: CASSPPAVTAEAFF. The full variable domain, rest sourced from reference TRBV18 and TRBJ1-1, is NAGVMQNPRHLVRRRGQEARLRCSPMKGHSHVYWYRQLPEEGLKFMVYLQKENIIDESGMPKERFSAEFPKEGPSILRIQQVVRGDSAAYFCASSPPAVTAEAFFGQGTRLTVV.

The V and J genes are TRBV4-1 and TRBJ1-2, with TRBD1 matching over 9 bases. The CDR3 contains 16 residues. Trimming removed 0 bases from V and 3 bases from J; junction bases left unmatched: 5. CDR1 is MGHRA and CDR2 is YSYEKL in the germline V gene. The DNA for the CDR3 is TGCGCCAGCAGCCAAGAGGGGACAGGGACCCACTATGGCTACACCTTC. Translating gives CASSQEGTGTHYGYTF.

The V call is TRBV19, the J call TRBJ2-1, with 10 bases matching TRBD1. V shed 5 bases and J 3 bases; nucleotides not matched to a gene: 4. Germline CDR1 is LNHDA and CDR2 is SQIVND (reference sequence). CDR3 length: 15 amino acids. DNA for the CDR3: TGTGCCAGTAGTGGGAGGACAGGGGGCTACAATGAGCAGTTCTTC. Its protein product is CASSGRTGGYNEQFF.

This chain links TRBV28 with TRBJ2-3; D ambiguous. This CDR3 region has 13 residues. CDR1 MDHEN and CDR2 SYDVKM come from the germline V gene. Trimming left V 6 bases short and J 3 bases short, with 10 bases between. CDR3 nucleotides: TGTGCCAGCAGCACTCCCGCGACAGATACGCAGTATTTT. This sequence encodes CASSTPATDTQYF.

V is TRBV11-2 and J is TRBJ2-2, with no clear D. From germline, CDR1 is SGHAT and CDR2 FQNNGV. V was cut by 0 bases and J by 3 bases, with 5 bases left in between. This CDR3 has 14 amino acids. Written as DNA, the CDR3 is TGTGCCAGCAGCTTAGAATTAGACACCGGGGAGCTGTTTTTT. Protein sequence: CASSLELDTGELFF.

The V call is TRBV3-1 (or the pseudogene TRBV3-2), the J call TRBJ2-7; possible D gene TRBD2, 5 bases. V was shortened by 4 bases and J by 0 bases, with 13 bases between the two germline ends. This CDR3 spans 15 amino acids. Germline-derived CDR1 and CDR2 are LGHDT and YNNKEL (reference sequence). CDR3 sequence: CASSPRTVSSYEQYF. The DNA of the CDR3 is TGTGCCAGCAGCCCTCGGACTGTGAGCTCCTACGAGCAGTACTTC.

This chain connects TRBV9 to TRBJ1-3; a possible D gene is TRBD1 (5 bases). CDR1 SGDLS and CDR2 YYNGEE come from the germline V gene. The CDR3 is 15 amino acids. V shed 0 bases and J shed 1 base, with 8 bases lying between them. The CDR3: CASSVGGWSGNTIYF. In DNA, the CDR3 is TGTGCCAGCAGCGTAGGGGGCTGGTCTGGAAACACCATATATTTT.

V gene TRBV5-4 combines with J gene TRBJ2-1; 14 bases map to TRBD2. In germline, CDR1 is SGHNT, CDR2 YYREEE (reference sequence). The J segment lost 13 bases and the V segment lost 5 bases, leaving 8 bases of the junction unmatched. The CDR3 runs 14 residues. The DNA of the CDR3 is TGTGCCAGCAGTTCGACTAGCGGGAGGGCCGAACAGTTCTTC. It translates to CASSSTSGRAEQFF.

This clone was counted once. The gene calls are TRBV30 and TRBJ2-1; 10 bases align to TRBD1. The CDR3 is made up of 14 amino acids. V trimming: 4 bases; J trimming: 7 bases; junction bases outside the gene matches: 7. Germline-derived CDR1 and CDR2 are GTSNPN and SVGIG (reference sequence). The CDR3 region has the DNA TGTGCCTGGAATCCGGGACAGGGGCTTAATGAGCAGTTCTTC. This codes for CAWNPGQGLNEQFF.

This chain joins TRBV10-3 and TRBJ2-2; 14 nucleotides agree with TRBD2. Germline CDR1 is ENHRY and CDR2 is SYGVKD. The CDR3 sequence is 19 residues long. V shed 6 bases, J shed 6 bases, and the junction held 15 bases outside the gene matches. CDR3 protein: CAISPIGTSGSKGSGELFF. CDR3 DNA sequence: TGTGCCATCAGCCCGATCGGGACTAGCGGGAGTAAGGGGTCCGGGGAGCTGTTTTTT.

The chain combines TRBV19 with TRBJ1-2; weak D call: TRBD1 (6 bases). With 9 bases removed from V and 0 bases from J, the gap between germline ends came to 20 bases. From germline, CDR1 is LNHDA and CDR2 SQIVND (reference sequence). CDR3 length equals 16 residues. The CDR3: CASHQPGDGSNYGYTF. The CDR3 coding sequence is TGTGCCAGCCACCAGCCAGGGGACGGATCTAACTATGGCTACACCTTC.

This clone appeared a few times. The rearrangement uses TRBV19 and TRBJ2-7; maybe TRBD2 (7 bases). The CDR3 is 16 amino acids. Germline lookup yields CDR1 LNHDA and CDR2 SQIVND (reference sequence). V lost 6 bases and J 0 bases, leaving 18 bases between the germline ends. CDR3 sequence reads: CASSVGGGSNSYEQYF. CDR3 coding DNA: TGTGCCAGTAGCGTGGGGGGGGGCTCCAACTCCTACGAGCAGTACTTC.

This clone was found a few times. The chain recombines TRBV28 with TRBJ1-6; TRBD1 aligns across 10 bases. The CDR3 runs to 14 residues. V gave up 3 bases and J gave up 10 bases; unmatched junction bases: 3. CDR1 is MDHEN and CDR2 is SYDVKM in the germline V gene. CDR3 amino acids: CASSFGTGVSPLHF. The CDR3 coding sequence is TGTGCCAGCAGTTTTGGGACAGGGGTGTCACCCCTCCACTTT.

The chain uses TRBV19 and TRBJ2-2; D unclear. Germline assignment: CDR1 LNHDA and CDR2 SQIVND (reference sequence). The CDR3 is made up of 15 amino acids. The V end lost 2 bases, the J end lost 0 bases, and 7 bases lay between the germline ends. The CDR3 is CASSIFRTNTGELFF. The CDR3 DNA reads TGTGCCAGTAGTATATTCCGTACGAACACCGGGGAGCTGTTTTTT.